This entry lists 18 T cell receptor beta chains sequenced from one sample in a study of T cell clonotyping in hematopoietic cell transplantation. This sample's time point: recipient sample about 28 days before transplant, after cytoreduction. Sequencing used immunoSEQ multiplex PCR; TCRdb keeps in-frame clones, though not all of them. The sample contains fewer than 25,000 clones, roughly 77% of which appear only once. The specimen was peripheral blood mononuclear cells, collected before stem cell transplant. The source is a man aged 55 to 70 with acute myeloid leukemia. Some clones in this sample may be carry-over from other donors' samples.

The rearrangement joins TRBV5-1 to TRBJ2-6; D is unclear. The length of the CDR3 is 14 residues. Deletions cut 3 bases from V and 0 bases from J, with 4 bases between. The germline gives CDR1 SGHRS, CDR2 YFSETQ. The CDR3 sequence is CASSSGSGANVLTF. CDR3 DNA: TGCGCCAGCAGCTCGGGCTCTGGGGCCAACGTCCTGACTTTC.

The chain couples TRBV7-9 to TRBJ2-2; tentatively, D is TRBD1 (6 bases). The CDR3 loop spans 17 amino acids. From germline, CDR1 is SEHNR and CDR2 FQNEAQ (reference sequence). Trimming stripped 5 bases from V and 4 bases from J, with 20 bases between. The DNA for the CDR3 is TGTGCCAGCAGCACAGGGATTATCTCCCCCCTCACCGGGGAGCTGTTTTTT. It codes for CASSTGIISPLTGELFF.

The rearrangement joins TRBV11-2 to TRBJ1-1; D ambiguous. V was pared by 0 bases and J by 8 bases, with 4 bases between. Germline lookup yields CDR1 SGHAT and CDR2 FQNNGV. CDR3 length: 11 residues. This chain's CDR3 is CASSLEREAFF. CDR3 coding DNA: TGTGCCAGCAGCTTAGAGAGGGAAGCTTTCTTT.

In DNA, the CDR3 is TGTGCCAGCAGAACAACAGGACTTAGCAATCAGCCCCAGCATTTT. This encodes CASRTTGLSNQPQHF. The genes are TRBV27 and TRBJ1-5; perhaps TRBD1 as D (5 bases). This CDR3 is 15 amino acids long. CDR1 and CDR2 (germline): MNHEY, SMNVEV (reference sequence). Trimming stripped 6 bases from V and 0 bases from J, with 12 bases between.

This clone has just a few counts. V and J are TRBV10-1 and TRBJ2-1, with D tentatively TRBD1 (6 bases). The CDR3 is 12 amino acids. V lost 6 bases, J lost 7 bases, and 10 bases lay in between. Germline V gene data show CDR1 as WNHNN and CDR2 as SYGVQD (reference sequence). The CDR3 nucleotides read TGCGCCAGCAGCGCTGACAGGAATGAGCAGTTCTTC. It encodes CASSADRNEQFF.

The chain carries TRBV5-1 and TRBJ2-5; D is perhaps TRBD2 (6 bases). The CDR3 spans 16 residues. Germline CDR1 and CDR2: SGHRS and YFSETQ. Trimming removed 4 bases from V and 0 bases from J, with 16 bases in between. CDR3 loop: CASSPVSGDYQETQYF. The CDR3 coding sequence is TGCGCCAGCAGCCCTGTTTCGGGGGATTACCAAGAGACCCAGTACTTC.

This clone was seen just once. The CDR3 reads CASSPSQETQYF. The CDR3 region has the DNA TGTGCCAGCAGTCCTTCCCAAGAGACCCAGTACTTC. The chain links TRBV6-5 to TRBJ2-5; D remains ambiguous. The germline V and J ends were trimmed by 5 bases and 1 base, with 5 bases remaining between them. Per germline, CDR1 MNHEY and CDR2 SVGAGI. This CDR3 has 12 residues.

The chain is built from TRBV4-2 and TRBJ2-7; 13 nucleotides align to TRBD2. Germline V gene sequence: CDR1 LGHNA, CDR2 YNFKEQ. Trimming removed 4 bases from V and 4 bases from J; junction bases left unmatched: 13. The CDR3 consists of 18 residues. The CDR3 nucleotides read TGTGCCAGCAGCCGCCTTCTGCGGACTAGCGGGAGTGGATACGAGCAGTACTTC. Its translation is CASSRLLRTSGSGYEQYF.

J is TRBJ2-7 and V is TRBV5-1; D is unresolved. Germline V gives CDR1 SGHRS, CDR2 YFSETQ. V shed 0 bases and J shed 5 bases, with 12 bases lying between them. CDR3 length equals 14 residues. The chain's CDR3 is CASSLVGLVDEQYF. The DNA for the CDR3 is TGCGCCAGCAGCTTGGTAGGTTTGGTGGACGAGCAGTACTTC. Using reference TRBV5-1 and TRBJ2-7 for the parts outside the CDR3, the full variable domain is KAGVTQTPRYLIKTRGQQVTLSCSPISGHRSVSWYQQTPGQGLQFLFEYFSETQRNKGNFPGRFSGRQFSNSRSEMNVSTLELGDSALYLCASSLVGLVDEQYFGPGTRLTVT.

The chain uses TRBV11-3 and TRBJ2-7, with a tentative D call TRBD1 (6 bases). CDR1 is SGHNT, CDR2 YENEEA, per germline. This CDR3 is built from 12 residues. The V end lost 5 bases, the J end lost 7 bases, and 12 bases lay between the germline ends. DNA of the CDR3: TGTGCCAGCAGCCCCGGGGACATAGAGCAGTACTTC. Its translation is CASSPGDIEQYF.

This chain connects TRBV7-9 to TRBJ1-2, with 7 bases fitting TRBD1. Germline lookup yields CDR1 SEHNR and CDR2 FQNEAQ (reference sequence). The CDR3 covers 16 residues. J lost 8 bases, V lost 4 bases, and 16 bases had no gene match. CDR3 in DNA: TGTGCCAGCAGCTCCTCTATGGGAGGGGGCACAGTGGGCTACACCTTC. It codes for CASSSSMGGGTVGYTF.

The chain recombines TRBV15 with TRBJ1-3, with D hard to call. The V and J ends lost 8 bases and 7 bases respectively, with 18 bases between them. This CDR3 is 14 amino acids long. In germline, CDR1 is LNHNV, CDR2 YYDKDF (reference sequence). The CDR3 region is CATGTWAGGNTIYF. The CDR3 DNA follows: TGTGCCACCGGAACATGGGCCGGCGGGAACACCATATATTTT.

For this clone: One junction end does not reproduce the germline sequence, and a read error may be involved. This sequence joins TRBV11-2 and TRBJ2-1; possibly TRBD2 for D (5 bases). The CDR3 totals 15 residues. Germline V CDR1 and CDR2: SGHAT, FQNNGV. DNA for the CDR3: TGTGCCAGCAACTTAGGGAACGGGGTGTTCAATGAGCAGTTCTTC. This sequence encodes CASNLGNGVFNEQFF.

V is TRBV27 and J is TRBJ2-3; 14 positions match TRBD2. The junction had 4 bases not matched to a gene; V was cut back by 5 bases and J by 0 bases. Germline CDR1 is MNHEY and CDR2 is SMNVEV (reference sequence). This CDR3 is 17 amino acids long. The CDR3 spells CASSRTSGGLSTDTQYF. The CDR3 DNA sequence: TGTGCCAGCAGTCGGACTAGCGGGGGGCTTAGCACAGATACGCAGTATTTT.

This chain connects TRBV27 to TRBJ2-1; D perhaps matches TRBD1 (5 bases). Between the trimmed V and J ends, which lost 9 bases and 10 bases, there was a span of 10 bases. CDR3 length: 10 residues. The germline gives CDR1 MNHEY, CDR2 SMNVEV (reference sequence). This CDR3 is CASGHLEQFF. The DNA of the CDR3 is TGTGCCAGTGGACACTTGGAGCAGTTCTTC.

This chain connects TRBV7-8 to TRBJ1-3; D uncertain. Trimming left V 4 bases short and J 1 base short, with 8 bases between. CDR1 and CDR2 from the germline V gene are SGHVS and FQNEAQ. The CDR3 spans 14 residues. The CDR3 nucleotides are TGTGCCAGCAGCTCGCGGACGTCTGGAAACACCATATATTTT. This codes for CASSSRTSGNTIYF.

V is TRBV6-5 and J is TRBJ1-1; D uncertain. V lost 0 bases and J 6 bases, leaving 11 bases between the germline ends. The CDR3 contains 14 residues. Germline CDR1 is MNHEY and CDR2 is SVGAGI. This CDR3 is CASSYSSGSAEAFF. In DNA, the CDR3 is TGTGCCAGCAGTTACTCGTCGGGGTCAGCTGAAGCTTTCTTT.

This clone was seen only once. The V call is TRBV7-3, the J call TRBJ1-1; D may be TRBD1 (5 bases). CDR3 length: 13 amino acids. Germline CDR1 is SGHTA and CDR2 is FQGTGA. Trimming cost V 4 bases and J 3 bases, with 9 bases left between them. The CDR3 coding sequence is TGTGCCAGCAGCTCAGGGTGGGACACTGAAGCTTTCTTT. Its translation: CASSSGWDTEAFF. Full variable domain (rest looked up from reference TRBV7-3 and TRBJ1-1): GAGVSQTPSNKVTEKGKYVELRCDPISGHTALYWYRQSLGQGPEFLIYFQGTGAADDSGLPNDRFFAVRPEGSVSTLKIQRTERGDSAVYLCASSSGWDTEAFFGQGTRLTVV.